This T cell receptor beta chain originates from a study of blood T cell repertoires in COVID-19. Study-level information: Samples came from the United States, Italy and Spain, spanning acute and convalescent COVID-19. In each case, the material was cDNA or gDNA derived from T cells, B-cell-depleted T cells, or PBMCs.

The trim removed 5 bases at V and 12 bases at J, leaving 7 bases unmatched. The CDR3 sequence is 11 residues long. In germline, CDR1 is DFQATT, CDR2 SNEGSKA (reference sequence). The repertoire was sequenced with immunoSEQ multiplex PCR; TCRdb's copy has only in-frame clones and lacks some. This table holds hundreds of thousands of clones, about 90% found once. Seattle's enrolled individuals joined amid active infection and were then monitored longitudinally. The chain uses TRBV20-1 and TRBJ1-1; TRBD1 matches at 9 bases. The source material was peripheral blood. The receptor was derived from a woman aged 25 to 39 with COVID-19, enrolled during active disease. CDR3 sequence: CSAWDRDATFF. CDR3 bases: TGCAGTGCTTGGGACAGGGATGCAACTTTCTTT.